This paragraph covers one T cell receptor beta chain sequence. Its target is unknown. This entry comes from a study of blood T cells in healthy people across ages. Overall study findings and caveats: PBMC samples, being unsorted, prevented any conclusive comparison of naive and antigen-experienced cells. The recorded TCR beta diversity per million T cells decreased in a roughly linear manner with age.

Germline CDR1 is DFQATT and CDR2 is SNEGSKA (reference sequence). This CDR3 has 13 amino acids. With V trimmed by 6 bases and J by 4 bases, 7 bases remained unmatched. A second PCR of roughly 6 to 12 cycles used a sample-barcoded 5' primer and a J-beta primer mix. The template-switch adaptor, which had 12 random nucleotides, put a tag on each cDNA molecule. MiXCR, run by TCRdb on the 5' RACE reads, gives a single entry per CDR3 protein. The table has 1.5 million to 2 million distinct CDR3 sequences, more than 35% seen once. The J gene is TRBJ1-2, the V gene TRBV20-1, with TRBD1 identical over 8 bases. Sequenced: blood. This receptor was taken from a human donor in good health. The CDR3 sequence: CSATDRAGYGYTF. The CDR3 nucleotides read TGCAGTGCAACGGACAGGGCGGGCTATGGCTACACCTTC.